The rows below give T cell receptor beta chains drawn from one sample of a study of blood T cell repertoires in COVID-19. Sequencing used immunoSEQ multiplex PCR; TCRdb keeps in-frame clones, though not all of them. The data contain about 59,000 clones, roughly 88% of them singletons. The sequencing sample was made of peripheral blood. The receptors were sampled from a woman of 80 years or more with active COVID-19. Each CDR3 is given without its conserved first and last residue.

j_call	v_call	cdr3_aa
TRBJ2-3	TRBV6-1	ASSDPNETQY
TRBJ2-2	TRBV18	ASSQTGTSGVQAGELF
TRBJ1-5	TRBV5-1	ASSLRGGGNQPQH
TRBJ1-3	TRBV28	ASNKQGAGGNTIY
TRBJ2-7	TRBV5-1	ASSQSITGIPYEQY
TRBJ2-3	TRBV7-2	ASSLMVGRGTQY
TRBJ2-1	TRBV27	ASNSLSGVSYNEQF
TRBJ2-5	TRBV11-2	ASSPVRGPYQETQY
TRBJ2-7	TRBV6-5	ASSYRLAGGDEQY
TRBJ2-7	TRBV6-5	ASSLGQRRQY
TRBJ1-1	TRBV9	ASSVGQGTEAF
TRBJ2-1	TRBV25-1	ASSEFGGGGNEQF
TRBJ2-7	TRBV2	ASNLLAGGLEQY
TRBJ1-1	TRBV3-1/TRBV3-2	ASSQVRTVTNTEAF